These 3 T cell receptor beta chains originate from one sample sequenced in a study of OX40 agonist ivuxolimab in advanced cancers. Repertoires were generated with immunoSEQ multiplex PCR, while TCRdb's copy carries only in-frame clones and drops some. Altogether 90,000 to 100,000 clones are present, about 88% being singletons, with the ten largest covering 0.7% to 0.95%. The material was CD4+ or CD8+ T cells sorted from blood, obtained in a trial of the OX40 agonist ivuxolimab. The receptor set was obtained from an adult with an advanced solid tumor such as melanoma, head and neck, liver or kidney cancer.

V is TRBV7-8 and J is TRBJ2-2; D not resolved. CDR3 length equals 14 residues. V shed 1 base and J shed 8 bases, with 11 bases lying between them. Germline V gives CDR1 SGHVS, CDR2 FQNEAQ. Here the CDR3 reads CASSLDGWGGELFF. The CDR3 DNA reads as TGTGCCAGCAGCTTAGATGGGTGGGGAGGGGAGCTGTTTTTT.

V is TRBV7-2 and J is TRBJ1-5; TRBD1 agrees at 7 bases. Per germline, CDR1 SGHTA and CDR2 FQGNSA. CDR3 length: 13 residues. The ends lost 5 bases at V and 5 bases at J; junction bases unmatched: 3. CDR3 region: CASSGTADQPQHF. The CDR3 DNA is TGTGCCAGCAGCGGGACAGCAGATCAGCCCCAGCATTTT.

The chain is built from TRBV7-2 and TRBJ1-4, with D hard to call. This CDR3 is built from 16 residues. Germline loops: CDR1 SGHTA, CDR2 FQGNSA. Trimming took 4 bases from V and 7 from J, leaving 19 bases between them. The CDR3 DNA follows: TGTGCCAGCAGCTGGCGTGGAGGGATGCGGCCTGAAAAACTGTTTTTT. This gives the protein CASSWRGGMRPEKLFF.